This T cell receptor (beta chain) was retrieved from a study of CD4 and CD8 cells across lung adenocarcinoma regions. TCRdb fed the PCR reads into MiXCR, producing one record per CDR3 protein. This table has thousands of distinct CDR3 sequences, approximately 50% appearing once. This CDR3 is 12 amino acids long. Germline V gene lookup returns CDR1 MNHNS and CDR2 SASEGT. V usage is TRBV6-1 and J usage is TRBJ2-1, with D possibly being TRBD2 (5 bases). The J call may not be correct, given that the DNA end is closer to TRBJ2-2. This sequence originates from a female donor with lung adenocarcinoma. The CD4 and CD8 labels of this study may be unreliable. Sequenced: CD8+ T cells from the center of a lung tumor. The CDR3 region is CASRKIANELFF. CDR3 sequence (DNA): TGTGCCAGCCGTAAAATAGCGAATGAGCTGTTTTTT.